Presented here are 27 T cell receptor beta chains from one specimen sequenced in a study of CXCR3-negative and CXCR3-positive naive CD8 T cells. Study conclusions and caveats: Researchers report that CXCR3-positive naive cells carry more hydrophobic TRB CDR3s than CXCR3-negative naive cells.

The authors made the TRB cDNA libraries by 5' RACE using UMI labels. Each CDR3 protein gets one entry in TCRdb, which reprocessed the 5' RACE reads and gives no DNA. This sample contains 75,000 to 100,000 distinct CDR3 sequences. No cognate antigen is known for these TCRs. Sequences were obtained from naive CXCR3+ CD8+ T cells from blood. Indicated subset: CD45RO-CCR7+CD27+CD95- naive CD8+ T cells expressing CXCR3 (TNR3+). The source of these receptors is a human donor in good health. Some clones in this sample may be carry-over from other donors' samples.

The chain couples TRBV5-1 to TRBJ1-5. Germline assignment: CDR1 SGHRS and CDR2 YFSETQ. The CDR3 contains 14 residues. This chain's CDR3 is CASSLTGSLGPQHF.

The chain recombines TRBV25-1 with TRBJ2-7; TCRdb's assignment of TRBD2 cannot be checked, as there is no DNA. In germline, CDR1 is MGHDK, CDR2 SYGVNS. The CDR3 spans 14 residues. CDR3 amino acids: CASSRGGGRYEQYF.

The gene calls are TRBV7-6 and TRBJ2-2; TCRdb's D gene call, TRBD1, goes unchecked for lack of DNA. From germline, CDR1 is SGHVS and CDR2 FNYEAQ. CDR3 length: 12 residues. The chain's CDR3 is CASLGDAGELFF.

V usage is TRBV4-1 and J usage is TRBJ2-1; TCRdb names TRBD2, which stays unverified in the absence of DNA. The germline V gene has CDR1 MGHRA and CDR2 YSYEKL. The CDR3 spans 12 residues. CDR3 amino acids: CASSQTSGVPFF.

The genes are TRBV9 and TRBJ2-5; checking the TCRdb D call of TRBD2 is not possible without DNA. Germline CDR1 and CDR2: SGDLS and YYNGEE. This CDR3 spans 15 amino acids. CDR3 sequence reads: CASSADGSGQETQYF.

V usage is TRBV5-1 and J usage is TRBJ1-4; the D gene TCRdb calls, TRBD1, cannot be checked with no DNA. The length of the CDR3 is 18 residues. Germline-derived CDR1 and CDR2 are SGHRS and YFSETQ. The CDR3 loop is CASSRTNPGQSINEKLSF.

The V call is TRBV4-3, the J call TRBJ2-1; TCRdb gives TRBD2 as the D gene, but with no DNA this cannot be confirmed. This CDR3 is built from 16 residues. The germline V gene has CDR1 LGHNA and CDR2 YSLEER. The CDR3 reads CASSQDPGAPNNEQFF.

The rearrangement joins TRBV28 to TRBJ2-5; the D call from TCRdb, TRBD1, cannot be confirmed without DNA. Germline V gene sequence: CDR1 MDHEN, CDR2 SYDVKM. The CDR3 is 15 amino acids. This chain's CDR3 is CASSFMSRGLETQYF. Based on the CDR3 plus reference TRBV28 and TRBJ2-5, the full variable domain is DVKVTQSSRYLVKRTGEKVFLECVQDMDHENMFWYRQDPGLGLRLIYFSYDVKMKEKGDIPEGYSVSREKKERFSLILESASTNQTSMYLCASSFMSRGLETQYFGPGTRLLVL.

The chain combines TRBV4-3 with TRBJ1-5; TCRdb proposes TRBD1, but this gene call is untestable without DNA. The CDR3 consists of 14 residues. Germline CDR1 LGHNA, CDR2 YSLEER. CDR3: CASSQARVNQPQHF.

The V and J genes are TRBV7-9 and TRBJ2-6; the TCRdb call, TRBD1, lacks DNA for checking. This CDR3 comprises 17 residues. Germline loops: CDR1 SEHNR, CDR2 FQNEAQ (reference sequence). CDR3 in amino acids: CASSLVDRVSGANVLTF.

CDR3 protein: CSARDTSSGRIPYEQYF. V gene TRBV20-1 combines with J gene TRBJ2-7; no DNA is available, so the TRBD2 call from TCRdb remains unchecked. The CDR3 loop spans 17 amino acids. From germline, CDR1 is DFQATT and CDR2 SNEGSKA (reference sequence).

The gene calls are TRBV29-1 and TRBJ1-2. Germline lookup yields CDR1 SQVTM and CDR2 ANQGSEA. This CDR3 spans 12 amino acids. CDR3 region: CSDETENYGYTF.

The genes are TRBV28 and TRBJ2-1; TCRdb's D gene call, TRBD1, goes unchecked for lack of DNA. Germline CDR1 is MDHEN and CDR2 is SYDVKM. CDR3 length: 15 amino acids. CDR3 amino acids: CASTDRDHQYNEQFF.

The chain joins TRBV5-1 to TRBJ2-3; checking the TCRdb D call of TRBD1 is not possible without DNA. CDR3 length: 16 amino acids. Per germline, CDR1 SGHRS and CDR2 YFSETQ. This CDR3 is CASSPPVNRVGATQYF.

V is TRBV24-1 and J is TRBJ2-3; TCRdb names TRBD1, which stays unverified in the absence of DNA. This CDR3 spans 19 amino acids. Germline CDR1 is KGHDR and CDR2 is SFDVKD. CDR3 region: CATSDPKTGLYGHTDTQYF.

The chain joins TRBV7-2 to TRBJ2-4; TCRdb indicates TRBD1, and absent DNA this call remains unverified. This CDR3 contains 16 residues. In germline, CDR1 is SGHTA, CDR2 FQGNSA. This CDR3 is CASSSKSGGARNIQYF.

The V call is TRBV6-2 or TRBV6-3, the J call TRBJ2-4; TCRdb's assignment of TRBD1 cannot be checked, as there is no DNA. Germline values: CDR1 MNHEY, CDR2 SVGEGT. The CDR3 spans 19 residues. This CDR3 reads CAGRDRGLTQRGPKNIQYF.

The rearrangement joins TRBV7-9 to TRBJ2-4; TCRdb's D gene call, TRBD1, goes unchecked for lack of DNA. CDR3 length: 15 amino acids. Looked up from germline, CDR1 is SEHNR and CDR2 is FQNEAQ (reference sequence). CDR3 protein: CASSFGQGIKNIQYF.

The chain recombines TRBV12-3 or TRBV12-4 with TRBJ2-3. The CDR3 runs 11 residues. CDR3 sequence: CAVAGTDTQYF.

The chain has TRBV7-9 and TRBJ2-7; the TCRdb D gene call, TRBD1, has no DNA to confirm it. The CDR3 is 16 amino acids. Germline V gene sequence: CDR1 SEHNR, CDR2 FQNEAQ (reference sequence). The CDR3 reads CASSRPGQGVSYEQYF. The full variable domain, completed using reference TRBV7-9 and TRBJ2-7, is DTGVSQNPRHKITKRGQNVTFRCDPISEHNRLYWYRQTLGQGPEFLTYFQNEAQLEKSRLLSDRFSAERPKGSFSTLEIQRTEQGDSAMYLCASSRPGQGVSYEQYFGPGTRLTVT.

This rearrangement joins TRBV27 to TRBJ2-7; TCRdb selects TRBD1, and the lack of DNA leaves this call unchecked. Germline V gene data show CDR1 as MNHEY and CDR2 as SMNVEV (reference sequence). The CDR3 length is 13 residues. CDR3 in amino acids: CASMGAPGLEQYF.

The genes are TRBV7-2 and TRBJ2-1; as DNA is missing, the TRBD1 call by TCRdb cannot be tested. Per germline, CDR1 SGHTA and CDR2 FQGNSA. The CDR3 is 18 amino acids. This CDR3 is CASSLEARWTGGYNEQFF.

The V and J genes are TRBV30 and TRBJ1-4. Germline CDR1 GTSNPN, CDR2 SVGIG (reference sequence). The CDR3 is 12 residues long. The CDR3 here is CAWSVPSEKRFF.

V usage is TRBV28 and J usage is TRBJ2-1; TCRdb's D gene call, TRBD2, goes unchecked for lack of DNA. Looked up from germline, CDR1 is MDHEN and CDR2 is SYDVKM. There are 14 residues in the CDR3. The CDR3 reads CASSQGLADNEQFF.

This chain connects TRBV28 to TRBJ2-3; without DNA, the TCRdb call of TRBD1 cannot be checked. The germline V gene encodes CDR1 MDHEN and CDR2 SYDVKM. The CDR3 is made up of 13 amino acids. Here the CDR3 reads CASDEQGTDTQYF.

The rearrangement links TRBV29-1 to TRBJ2-5; with no DNA, the TCRdb D assignment of TRBD1 cannot be verified. The CDR3 totals 13 residues. Germline CDR1 SQVTM, CDR2 ANQGSEA. CDR3 protein: CSVDQQDLATQYF.

The chain carries TRBV7-6 and TRBJ2-7; TCRdb selects TRBD1, and the lack of DNA leaves this call unchecked. The CDR3 totals 16 residues. The germline gives CDR1 SGHVS, CDR2 FNYEAQ. This CDR3 is CASSLGGGTDTYEQYF.